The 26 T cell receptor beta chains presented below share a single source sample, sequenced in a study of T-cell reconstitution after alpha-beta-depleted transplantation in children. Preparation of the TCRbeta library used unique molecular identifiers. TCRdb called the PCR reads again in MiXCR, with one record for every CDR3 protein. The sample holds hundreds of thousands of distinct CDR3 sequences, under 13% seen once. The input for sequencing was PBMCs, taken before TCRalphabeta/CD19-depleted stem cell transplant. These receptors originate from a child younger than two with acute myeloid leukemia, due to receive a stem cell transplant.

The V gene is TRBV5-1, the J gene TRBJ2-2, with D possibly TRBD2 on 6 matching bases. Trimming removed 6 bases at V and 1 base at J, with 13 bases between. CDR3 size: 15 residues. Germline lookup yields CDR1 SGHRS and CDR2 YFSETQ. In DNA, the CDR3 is TGCGCCAGCACAGTCGCGGGGTTGAACACCGGGGAGCTGTTTTTT. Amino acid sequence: CASTVAGLNTGELFF.

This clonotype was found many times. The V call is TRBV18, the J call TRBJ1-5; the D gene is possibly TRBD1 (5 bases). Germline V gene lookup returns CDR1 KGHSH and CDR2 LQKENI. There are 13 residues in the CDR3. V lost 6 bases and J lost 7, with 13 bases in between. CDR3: CASSEIRAQPQHF. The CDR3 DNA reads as TGTGCCAGCTCGGAAATCAGGGCCCAGCCCCAGCATTTT.

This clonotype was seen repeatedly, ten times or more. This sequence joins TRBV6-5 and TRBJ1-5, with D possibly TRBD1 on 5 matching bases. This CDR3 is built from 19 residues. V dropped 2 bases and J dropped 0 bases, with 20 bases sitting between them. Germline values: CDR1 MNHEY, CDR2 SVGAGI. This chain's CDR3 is CASSYVVRDRFHSNQPQHF. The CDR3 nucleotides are TGTGCCAGCAGTTACGTAGTCAGGGACCGATTCCATAGCAATCAGCCCCAGCATTTT.

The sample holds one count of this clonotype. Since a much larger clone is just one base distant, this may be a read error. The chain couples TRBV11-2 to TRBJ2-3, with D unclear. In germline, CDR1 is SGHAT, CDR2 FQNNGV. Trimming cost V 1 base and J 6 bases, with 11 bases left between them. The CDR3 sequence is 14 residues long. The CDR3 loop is CASSLGHGWDTQYF. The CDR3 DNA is TGTGCCAGCAGCTTAGGACATGGCTGGGATACGCAGTATTTT.

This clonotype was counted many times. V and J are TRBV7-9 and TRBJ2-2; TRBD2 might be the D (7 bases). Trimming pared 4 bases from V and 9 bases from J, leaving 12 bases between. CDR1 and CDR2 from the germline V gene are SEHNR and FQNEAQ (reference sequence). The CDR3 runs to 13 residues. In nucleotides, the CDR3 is TGTGCCAGCAGCTCCACGGGGGGCCGGGAGCTGTTTTTT. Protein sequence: CASSSTGGRELFF.

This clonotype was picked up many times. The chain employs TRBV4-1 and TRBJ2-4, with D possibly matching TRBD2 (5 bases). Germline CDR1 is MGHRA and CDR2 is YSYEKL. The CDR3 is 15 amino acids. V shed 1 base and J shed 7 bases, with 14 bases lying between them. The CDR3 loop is CASSQVRSGRNIQYF. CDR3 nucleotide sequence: TGCGCCAGCAGCCAAGTCCGGAGCGGACGGAACATTCAGTACTTC.

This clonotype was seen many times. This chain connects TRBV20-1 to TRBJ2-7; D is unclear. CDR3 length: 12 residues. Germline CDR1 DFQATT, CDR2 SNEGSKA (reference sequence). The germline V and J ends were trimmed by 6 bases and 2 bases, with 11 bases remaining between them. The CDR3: CSAADRTYEQYF. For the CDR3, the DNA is TGCAGTGCCGCTGATCGGACCTACGAGCAGTACTTC.

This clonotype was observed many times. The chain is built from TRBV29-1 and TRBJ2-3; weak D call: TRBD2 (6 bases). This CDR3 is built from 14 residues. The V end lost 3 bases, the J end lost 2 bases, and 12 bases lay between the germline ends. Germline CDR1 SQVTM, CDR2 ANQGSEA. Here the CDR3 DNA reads TGCAGCGTTGACCTTGCGGGACCCACAGATACGCAGTATTTT. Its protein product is CSVDLAGPTDTQYF.

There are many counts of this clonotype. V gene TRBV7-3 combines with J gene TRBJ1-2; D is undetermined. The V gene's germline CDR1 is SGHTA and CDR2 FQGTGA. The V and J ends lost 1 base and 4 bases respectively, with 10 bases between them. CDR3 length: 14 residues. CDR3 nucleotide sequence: TGTGCCAGCAGCTTAAAGTCCGGACCCTATGGCTACACCTTC. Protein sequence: CASSLKSGPYGYTF.

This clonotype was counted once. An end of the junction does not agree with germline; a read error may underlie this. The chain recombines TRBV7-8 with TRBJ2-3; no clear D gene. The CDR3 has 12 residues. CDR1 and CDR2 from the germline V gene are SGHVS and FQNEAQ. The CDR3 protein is CANSLSLDTQYF. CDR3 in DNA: TGTGCCAACAGCTTAAGTCTAGATACGCAGTATTTT.

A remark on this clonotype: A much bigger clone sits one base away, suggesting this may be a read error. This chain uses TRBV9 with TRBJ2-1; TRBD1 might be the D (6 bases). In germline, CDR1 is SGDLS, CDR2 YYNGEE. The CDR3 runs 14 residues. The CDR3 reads CAGSVQTGNNEQFF. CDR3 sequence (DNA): TGTGCCGGCAGCGTACAGACAGGAAACAATGAGCAGTTCTTC.

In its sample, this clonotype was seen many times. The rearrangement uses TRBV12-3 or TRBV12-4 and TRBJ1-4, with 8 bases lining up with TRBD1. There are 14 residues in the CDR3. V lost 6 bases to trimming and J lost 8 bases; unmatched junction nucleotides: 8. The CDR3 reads CASSRGQGTEKLFF. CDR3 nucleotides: TGTGCCAGCAGCCGCGGACAGGGTACCGAAAAACTGTTTTTT.

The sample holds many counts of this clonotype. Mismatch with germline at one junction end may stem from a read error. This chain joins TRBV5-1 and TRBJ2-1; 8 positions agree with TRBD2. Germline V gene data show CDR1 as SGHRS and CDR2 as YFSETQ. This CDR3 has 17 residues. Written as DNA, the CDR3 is TGCGCCAGCAGCTTGGCTGAGCCGACTAGCGTGATGGTCGGGCCGTGCTTC. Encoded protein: CASSLAEPTSVMVGPCF.

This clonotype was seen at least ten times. CDR3 bases: TGCAGCGTTGGTCAGGACCTTAATTCACCCCTCCACTTT. Its translation is CSVGQDLNSPLHF. This chain links TRBV29-1 with TRBJ1-6, with D unclear. This CDR3 spans 13 amino acids. Germline CDR1 is SQVTM and CDR2 is ANQGSEA. Trimming pared 4 bases from V and 6 bases from J, leaving 10 bases between.

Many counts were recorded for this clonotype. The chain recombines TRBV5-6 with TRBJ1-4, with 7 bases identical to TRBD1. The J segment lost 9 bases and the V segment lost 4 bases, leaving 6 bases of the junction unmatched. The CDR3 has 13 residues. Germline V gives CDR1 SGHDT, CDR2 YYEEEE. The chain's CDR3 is CASSTRDSQKLFF. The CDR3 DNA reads TGTGCCAGCAGCACCCGGGACAGCCAAAAACTGTTTTTT.

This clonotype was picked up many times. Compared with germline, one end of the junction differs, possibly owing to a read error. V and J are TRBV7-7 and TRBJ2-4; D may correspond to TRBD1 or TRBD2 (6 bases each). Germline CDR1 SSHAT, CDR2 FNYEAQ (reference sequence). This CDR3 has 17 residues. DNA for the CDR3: TGTGCTAGCAGCTTTCCCGGAGGGGGGCGGGCCAAAAACATTCAGTACTTC. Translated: CASSFPGGGRAKNIQYF.

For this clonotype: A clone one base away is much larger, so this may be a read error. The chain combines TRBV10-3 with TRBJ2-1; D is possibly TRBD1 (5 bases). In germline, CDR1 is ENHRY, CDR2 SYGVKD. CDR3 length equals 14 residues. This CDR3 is CVISESGIRDEQFF. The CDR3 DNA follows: TGTGTCATCAGTGAGTCAGGGATCCGGGATGAGCAGTTCTTC.

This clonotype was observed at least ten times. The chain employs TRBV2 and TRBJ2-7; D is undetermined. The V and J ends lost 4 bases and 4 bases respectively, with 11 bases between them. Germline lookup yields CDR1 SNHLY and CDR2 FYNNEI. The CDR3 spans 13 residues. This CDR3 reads CASSVVRRYEQYF. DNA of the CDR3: TGTGCCAGCAGTGTTGTCAGGAGATACGAGCAGTACTTC.

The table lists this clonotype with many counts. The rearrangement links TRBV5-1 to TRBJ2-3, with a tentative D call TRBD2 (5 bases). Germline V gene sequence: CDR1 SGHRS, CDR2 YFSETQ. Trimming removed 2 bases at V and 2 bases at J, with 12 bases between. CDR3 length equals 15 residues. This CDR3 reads CASSLLVGNTDTQYF. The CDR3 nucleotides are TGCGCCAGCAGCTTATTGGTCGGGAACACAGATACGCAGTATTTT. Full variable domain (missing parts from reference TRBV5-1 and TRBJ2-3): KAGVTQTPRYLIKTRGQQVTLSCSPISGHRSVSWYQQTPGQGLQFLFEYFSETQRNKGNFPGRFSGRQFSNSRSEMNVSTLELGDSALYLCASSLLVGNTDTQYFGPGTRLTVL.

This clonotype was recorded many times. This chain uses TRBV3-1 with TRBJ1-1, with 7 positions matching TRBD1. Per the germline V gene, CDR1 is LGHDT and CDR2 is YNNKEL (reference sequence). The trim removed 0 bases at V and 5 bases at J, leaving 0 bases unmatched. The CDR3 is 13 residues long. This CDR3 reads CASSQDRGTEAFF. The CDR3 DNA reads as TGTGCCAGCAGCCAAGACAGGGGGACTGAAGCTTTCTTT.

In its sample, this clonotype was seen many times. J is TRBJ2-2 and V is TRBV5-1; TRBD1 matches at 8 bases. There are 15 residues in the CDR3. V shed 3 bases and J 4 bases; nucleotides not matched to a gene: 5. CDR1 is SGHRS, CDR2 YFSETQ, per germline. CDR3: CASSSTGDRTGELFF. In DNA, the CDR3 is TGCGCCAGCAGCTCGACAGGGGACCGCACCGGGGAGCTGTTTTTT. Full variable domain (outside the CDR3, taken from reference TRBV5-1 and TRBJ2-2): KAGVTQTPRYLIKTRGQQVTLSCSPISGHRSVSWYQQTPGQGLQFLFEYFSETQRNKGNFPGRFSGRQFSNSRSEMNVSTLELGDSALYLCASSSTGDRTGELFFGEGSRLTVL.

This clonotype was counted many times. In nucleotides, the CDR3 is TGTGCCAGCAGTTCATGGGCCACAGGTCGTAATTCACCCCTCCACTTT. Its translation: CASSSWATGRNSPLHF. The chain joins TRBV12-3 or TRBV12-4 to TRBJ1-6, with D maybe TRBD1 (5 bases). V lost 4 bases and J lost 6, with 16 bases in between. The CDR3 is made up of 16 amino acids.

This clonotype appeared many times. The CDR3 nucleotides are TGTGCCAGCAGCCTAACGGGGTACCAAGAGACCCAGTACTTC. It specifies CASSLTGYQETQYF. The chain recombines TRBV6-5 with TRBJ2-5; weak D call: TRBD2 (5 bases). Germline CDR1 MNHEY, CDR2 SVGAGI. The CDR3 is 14 residues long. Trimming took off 6 bases at V and 0 bases at J, with 11 bases between the two ends.

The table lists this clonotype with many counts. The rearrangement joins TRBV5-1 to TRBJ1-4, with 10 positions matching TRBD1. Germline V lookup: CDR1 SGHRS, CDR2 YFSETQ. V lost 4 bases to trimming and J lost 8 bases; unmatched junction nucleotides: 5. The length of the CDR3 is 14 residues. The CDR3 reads CASSEGQGREKLFF. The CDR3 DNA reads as TGCGCCAGCAGCGAGGGACAGGGGCGGGAAAAACTGTTTTTT. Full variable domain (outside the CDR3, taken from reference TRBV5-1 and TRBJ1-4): KAGVTQTPRYLIKTRGQQVTLSCSPISGHRSVSWYQQTPGQGLQFLFEYFSETQRNKGNFPGRFSGRQFSNSRSEMNVSTLELGDSALYLCASSEGQGREKLFFGSGTQLSVL.

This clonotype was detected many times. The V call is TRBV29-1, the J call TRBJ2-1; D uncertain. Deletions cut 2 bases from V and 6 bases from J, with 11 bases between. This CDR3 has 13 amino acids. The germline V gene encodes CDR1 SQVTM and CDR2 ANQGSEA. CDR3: CSVEWNLLNEQFF. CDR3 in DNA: TGCAGCGTTGAATGGAACCTTCTCAATGAGCAGTTCTTC.

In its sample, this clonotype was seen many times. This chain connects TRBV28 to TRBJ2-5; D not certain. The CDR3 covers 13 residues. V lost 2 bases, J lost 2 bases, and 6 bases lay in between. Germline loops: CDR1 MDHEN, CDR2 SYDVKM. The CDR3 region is CASSLRRQETQYF. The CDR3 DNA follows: TGTGCCAGCAGTTTAAGACGACAAGAGACCCAGTACTTC. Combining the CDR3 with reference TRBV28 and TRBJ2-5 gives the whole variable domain DVKVTQSSRYLVKRTGEKVFLECVQDMDHENMFWYRQDPGLGLRLIYFSYDVKMKEKGDIPEGYSVSREKKERFSLILESASTNQTSMYLCASSLRRQETQYFGPGTRLLVL.